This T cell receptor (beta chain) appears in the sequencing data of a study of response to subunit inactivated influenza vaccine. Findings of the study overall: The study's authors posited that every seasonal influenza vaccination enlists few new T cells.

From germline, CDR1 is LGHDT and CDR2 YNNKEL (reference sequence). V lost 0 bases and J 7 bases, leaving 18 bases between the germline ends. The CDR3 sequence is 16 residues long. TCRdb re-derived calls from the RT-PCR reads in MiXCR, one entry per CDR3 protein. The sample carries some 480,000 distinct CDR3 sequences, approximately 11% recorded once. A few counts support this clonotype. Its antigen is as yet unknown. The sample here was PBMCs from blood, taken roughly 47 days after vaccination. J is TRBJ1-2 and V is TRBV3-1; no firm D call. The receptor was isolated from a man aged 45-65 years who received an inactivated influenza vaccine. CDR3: CASSQDPGPGVTGYTF. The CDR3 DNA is TGTGCCAGCAGCCAAGATCCGGGCCCGGGTGTGACTGGCTACACCTTC.